This is a list of T cell receptor beta chains from one sample in a study of monozygotic twins with inflammatory bowel disease. TCRdb reprocessed the 5' RACE reads and reports one entry per CDR3 protein, with no DNA. This table lists 150,000 or so distinct CDR3 sequences. The sample comprised blood. Source of these receptors: a human donor with ulcerative colitis or Crohn's disease, or a healthy co-twin of an affected twin (not recorded which). Each CDR3 is given with its conserved first and last residue.

cdr3_length	v_call	j_call	cdr3_aa
14	TRBV4-3	TRBJ2-5	CASSQDYPLETQYF
15	TRBV6-1	TRBJ2-5	CASSDRDRGQETQYF
14	TRBV3-1	TRBJ1-1	CASSSPGVGTEAFF
15	TRBV20-1	TRBJ2-3	CSARDGREGADTQYF
12	TRBV20-1	TRBJ2-7	CSANRGSYEQYF
13	TRBV5-5	TRBJ2-1	CASNLNPTNEQFF
15	TRBV10-3	TRBJ2-1	CAISLAGASADEQFF
15	TRBV28	TRBJ2-5	CASSLRGSYQETQYF
14	TRBV28	TRBJ1-4	CASHGGATNEKLFF
17	TRBV11-2	TRBJ2-7	CASSLDVGAGFSYEQYF
12	TRBV5-5	TRBJ1-6	CASTLRNSPLHF
13	TRBV30	TRBJ2-2	CAWGSLNTGELFF
17	TRBV27	TRBJ1-6	CASSMNRELGYNSPLHF
13	TRBV20-1	TRBJ1-1	CSARNTGGTEAFF
14	TRBV15	TRBJ2-1	CATSRTLTSGEQFF
14	TRBV20-1	TRBJ2-2	CSARGGGGTVELFF
11	TRBV20-1	TRBJ2-7	CSALGSYEQYF
16	TRBV9	TRBJ2-3	CASSVGRGPGTDTQYF
13	TRBV7-2	TRBJ2-7	CASSYRDGYEQYF
13	TRBV14	TRBJ1-1	CASSQVMEGRAFF
14	TRBV5-1	TRBJ1-1	CASSLGRGLAEAFF
14	TRBV5-1	TRBJ1-5	CASSPDRGNQPQHF
14	TRBV12-3/TRBV12-4	TRBJ1-1	CASRTTGVNTEAFF
15	TRBV5-6	TRBJ1-1	CASSSYGQGGTEAFF
13	TRBV10-3	TRBJ1-6	CAITAGSNSPLHF
17	TRBV6-2/TRBV6-3	TRBJ2-7	CASSYPPTSGSSYEQYF
16	TRBV7-8	TRBJ2-3	CASSSPMGGPTDTQYF
12	TRBV29-1	TRBJ2-7	CSVRTGVHEQYF
14	TRBV24-1	TRBJ1-1	CATRGGTGMTEAFF
13	TRBV29-1	TRBJ1-2	CSVVGDSGYGYTF
16	TRBV28	TRBJ2-1	CASSPRDRGTYNEQFF
15	TRBV11-2	TRBJ1-1	CASSSLSGGTTEAFF
14	TRBV7-9	TRBJ1-6	CASSLGQEFVPLHF
13	TRBV2	TRBJ2-1	CASTGTGGYEQFF
13	TRBV29-1	TRBJ1-2	CSVESGFDYGYTF
13	TRBV27	TRBJ1-1	CASSRRGGTEAFF
16	TRBV5-1	TRBJ2-3	CASSYGVGRTGDTQYF